This T cell receptor beta chain originates from a study of low-dose radiotherapy and immunotherapy resistance in tumors. On the study more broadly: Participants in Cohort 2 were given 1 Gy per fraction every two weeks, for 13 Gy over 26 weeks. A daily 300 mg dose of oral aspirin was taken by patients for four cycles from cycle 1 day 1.

Priming of first-strand cDNA relied on TRAV- and TRBV-specific primers (covering alpha and beta chains). TCR amplification involved around 22 PCR cycles with a constant-region primer and V-primer adapter. One entry per CDR3 protein results from TCRdb running MiXCR on the reads. The data show 85,000 to 95,000 distinct CDR3 sequences, around a fifth seen once. The CDR3 length is 16 residues. Germline CDR1 and CDR2: LGHNA and YSLEER. With 1 base removed from V and 1 base from J, the gap between germline ends came to 13 bases. Noted time point: after trial treatment. Documented treatment: LDRT plus nivolumab, ipilimumab, low-dose cyclophosphamide and aspirin (RACIN trial). Treatment of the donors consisted of nivolumab and ipilimumab (plus aspirin, low-dose cyclophosphamide and low-dose radiotherapy). Advanced solid tumors without tumor-infiltrating lymphocytes were required for inclusion.

Here the sequenced sample was PBMCs, taken after low-dose radiotherapy plus immunotherapy. The chain joins TRBV4-3 to TRBJ2-5; D is unclear. This TCR was sampled from a female donor with ovarian cancer. Here the CDR3 DNA reads TGCGCCAGCAGCCAAGCTGCGGCAAACGTCCAAGAGACCCAGTACTTC. This sequence encodes CASSQAAANVQETQYF.